This T cell receptor beta chain was identified in a study of CD8 T cells in ankylosing spondylitis. Study conclusions and caveats: Reactive arthritis synovial fluid and blood previously showed some of these motif variants. Blood from ankylosing spondylitis patients appeared to carry a characteristic roughly 8-variant TCR beta motif. It was reported that disease-linked clones were significantly enriched in matched ankylosing spondylitis synovial fluid.

Preparation of TCR beta libraries was done by quantitative 5'-RACE with molecular barcodes. TCRdb re-called the 5' RACE reads through MiXCR, storing one row per CDR3 protein. Among 700,000 or so distinct CDR3 sequences listed, over 15% were seen once. Germline CDR1 reads LNHNV; CDR2 reads YYDKDF (reference sequence). This CDR3 region has 13 residues. Deletions cut 6 bases from V and 6 bases from J, with 14 bases between. This clonotype was counted a few times. Its matching antigen is unknown. Material for sequencing was blood, either unsorted or a sorted T cell fraction (not recorded which). This TCR was sampled from a male donor with ankylosing spondylitis. V gene TRBV15 combines with J gene TRBJ1-2; maybe TRBD1 (5 bases). CDR3 nucleotide sequence: TGTGCCACCAGGGCCGGGGGGTCGCATGGCTACACCTTC. Protein product: CATRAGGSHGYTF.